The clone carrying this T cell receptor (beta chain) was counted once. This record comes from a study of control samples from healthy donors and cancer patients. The CDR3 has 16 residues. CDR1 and CDR2 from the germline V gene are SGHDN and FVKESK. The V gene lost 3 bases and the J gene lost 0 bases, with 13 bases spanning the gap. Clones were read by immunoSEQ multiplex PCR, and TCRdb kept only the in-frame ones, dropping some. The sample has some 12,000 clones, approximately 94% seen once. This chain connects TRBV14 to TRBJ2-3, with D uncertain. Sequencing was carried out using PBMCs. The source of this sequence is a man aged 65-85 years with head and neck cancer. The CDR3 DNA follows: TGTGCCAGCAGCCAGGCGGCTAGAACTAGCACAGATACGCAGTATTTT. It specifies CASSQAARTSTDTQYF.